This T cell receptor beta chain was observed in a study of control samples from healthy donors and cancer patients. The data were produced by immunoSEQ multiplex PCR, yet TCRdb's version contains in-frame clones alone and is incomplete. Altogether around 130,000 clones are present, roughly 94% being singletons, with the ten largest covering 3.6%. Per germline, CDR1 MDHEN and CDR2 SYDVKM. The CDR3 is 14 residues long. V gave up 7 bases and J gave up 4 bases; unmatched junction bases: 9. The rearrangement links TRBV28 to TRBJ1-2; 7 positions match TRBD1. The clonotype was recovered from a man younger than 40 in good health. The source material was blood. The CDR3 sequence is CASTRDRRLYGYTF. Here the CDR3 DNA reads TGTGCCAGCACGCGGGACAGACGACTCTATGGCTACACCTTC.